A selection of T cell receptor beta chains follows, all from one sample in a study of T cell responses to AZD1222 COVID-19 vaccine. The protocol was immunoSEQ multiplex PCR, while the TCRdb copy is restricted to in-frame clones and leaves out a portion. The table lists 100,000 to 150,000 clones, 88% of them singletons. Here the sequenced sample was peripheral blood, taken on day 0 of MenACWY control vaccination. These receptors all come from an adult in good health. Both conserved end residues are trimmed from each CDR3. The order of the fields is CDR3 protein, V gene, J gene.

ASSRQGEKLF,TRBV19,TRBJ1-4
ASSQPLRDTTTEAF,TRBV4-1,TRBJ1-1
ASSSPKFGGGYT,TRBV28,TRBJ1-2
ASSVTSGGGETQY,TRBV11-2,TRBJ2-5
ASTDLGGVGSYEQY,TRBV2,TRBJ2-7
ASSLSGSVEAF,TRBV4-2,TRBJ1-1
SASSSDRGQAGGHNEQF,TRBV20-1,TRBJ2-1
ASRRLAGEVGELF,TRBV5-1,TRBJ2-2
ASSPLARDLASTDTQY,TRBV18,TRBJ2-3
ASSWTDSSSLGAYGYT,TRBV5-1,TRBJ1-2
ASSIGRDLVRASNQPQH,TRBV19,TRBJ1-5
AWSGGTGQPQH,TRBV30,TRBJ1-5
ASSQVGLLAGASSTDTQY,TRBV4-1,TRBJ2-3